This T cell receptor beta chain was found in a study of T cell repertoires in cytomegalovirus infection. As for this clonotype: Its matching antigen is unknown.

A single record per CDR3 protein comes from TCRdb applying MiXCR to the reads. This sample has hundreds of thousands of distinct CDR3 sequences, with around a third found just once. V dropped 6 bases and J dropped 4 bases, with 16 bases sitting between them. CDR1 and CDR2 (germline): SNHLY, FYNNEI. The CDR3 covers 15 residues. Sequencing was performed on cultured PBMCs, taken from culture after CMV antigen stimulation. This receptor was taken from a human donor in good health (CMV status not recorded). Some clones in this sample may be carry-over from other donors' samples. This chain uses TRBV2 with TRBJ2-1, with a tentative D call TRBD2 (5 bases). The CDR3 sequence is CASSQEVASYNEQFF. CDR3 DNA: TGTGCCAGCAGCCAGGAGGTAGCATCTTACAATGAGCAGTTCTTC.